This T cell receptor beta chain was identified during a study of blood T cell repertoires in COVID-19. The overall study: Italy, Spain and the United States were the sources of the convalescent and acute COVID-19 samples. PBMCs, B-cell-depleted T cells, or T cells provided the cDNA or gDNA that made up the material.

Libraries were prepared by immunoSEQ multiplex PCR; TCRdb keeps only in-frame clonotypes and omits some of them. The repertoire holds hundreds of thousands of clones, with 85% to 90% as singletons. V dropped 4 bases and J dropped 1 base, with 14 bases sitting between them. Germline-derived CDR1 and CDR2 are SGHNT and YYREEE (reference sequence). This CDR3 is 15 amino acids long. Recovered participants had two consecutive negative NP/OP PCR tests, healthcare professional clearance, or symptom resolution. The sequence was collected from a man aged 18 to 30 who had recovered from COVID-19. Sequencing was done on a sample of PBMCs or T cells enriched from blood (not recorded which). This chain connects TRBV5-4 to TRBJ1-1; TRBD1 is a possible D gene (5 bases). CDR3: CASSRGGQTNTEAFF. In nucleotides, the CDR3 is TGTGCCAGCAGCAGGGGAGGTCAGACGAACACTGAAGCTTTCTTT. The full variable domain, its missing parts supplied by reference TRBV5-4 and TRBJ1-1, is ETGVTQSPTHLIKTRGQQVTLRCSSQSGHNTVSWYQQALGQGPQFIFQYYREEENGRGNFPPRFSGLQFPNYSSELNVNALELDDSALYLCASSRGGQTNTEAFFGQGTRLTVV.